What follows are 25 T cell receptor beta chains derived from one specimen sequenced in a study of blood T cell repertoires in COVID-19. Clones were read by immunoSEQ multiplex PCR, and TCRdb kept only the in-frame ones, dropping some. Here the sample spans more than 90,000 clones, approximately 90% being singletons. The specimen was peripheral blood. Receptors were obtained from a man aged 50 to 60 with acute or convalescent COVID-19.

The chain is built from TRBV18 and TRBJ1-4, with D maybe TRBD1 (5 bases). Germline V CDR1 and CDR2: KGHSH, LQKENI. V shed 4 bases and J shed 0 bases, with 15 bases lying between them. The CDR3 contains 17 residues. The CDR3 nucleotides are TGTGCCAGCTCACGCAGGGCGCCCGCCACAACTAATGAAAAACTGTTTTTT. As protein: CASSRRAPATTNEKLFF.

The gene calls are TRBV28 and TRBJ2-7, with 7 bases fitting TRBD1. The CDR3 has 14 amino acids. V gave up 5 bases and J gave up 2 bases; unmatched junction bases: 6. Germline V gives CDR1 MDHEN, CDR2 SYDVKM. CDR3 in amino acids: CASSLGGAPYEQYF. The CDR3 nucleotides are TGTGCCAGCAGTCTAGGGGGCGCGCCCTACGAGCAGTACTTC.

The chain is built from TRBV11-2 and TRBJ1-4; TRBD1 matches 8 bases. With V trimmed by 4 bases and J by 8 bases, 6 bases remained unmatched. CDR3 size: 14 residues. CDR1 SGHAT and CDR2 FQNNGV come from the germline V gene. CDR3: CASSSDRGKEKLFF. DNA of the CDR3: TGTGCCAGCAGCTCCGACAGGGGCAAGGAAAAACTGTTTTTT.

The chain links TRBV5-8 to TRBJ1-5, with 8 bases fitting TRBD1. Germline V CDR1 and CDR2: SGHTS, YDEGEE. The CDR3 covers 15 residues. The V gene end was trimmed by 4 bases and the J gene end by 0 bases; junction bases not matched to a gene: 3. The DNA of the CDR3 is TGTGCCAGCAGCGGGGACAGGTATAGCAATCAGCCCCAGCATTTT. Protein sequence: CASSGDRYSNQPQHF. Complete variable domain (other parts from reference TRBV5-8 and TRBJ1-5): EAGVTQSPTHLIKTRGQQATLRCSPISGHTSVYWYQQALGLGLQFLLWYDEGEERNRGNFPPRFSGRQFPNYSSELNVNALELEDSALYLCASSGDRYSNQPQHFGDGTRLSIL.

This clone was counted only a few times. The rearrangement links TRBV5-4 to TRBJ2-6; D might be TRBD2 (5 bases). The germline gives CDR1 SGHNT, CDR2 YYREEE (reference sequence). V was pared by 3 bases and J by 2 bases, with 9 bases between. The CDR3 consists of 15 residues. This CDR3 is CASSSEGTGANVLTF. The CDR3 DNA reads TGTGCCAGCAGCTCCGAGGGAACTGGGGCCAACGTCCTGACTTTC.

CDR3: CSVDGTPGELFF. CDR3 coding DNA: TGCAGCGTTGACGGGACACCCGGGGAGCTGTTTTTT. The V gene is TRBV29-1, the J gene TRBJ2-2; D possibly corresponds to TRBD1 (6 bases). Germline assignment: CDR1 SQVTM and CDR2 ANQGSEA. Deletions cut 3 bases from V and 6 bases from J, with 8 bases between. The CDR3 is made up of 12 amino acids.

The chain combines TRBV7-8 with TRBJ2-7; D is ambiguous. The germline V gene has CDR1 SGHVS and CDR2 FQNEAQ. The CDR3 contains 12 residues. Trimming took off 8 bases at V and 3 bases at J, with 11 bases between the two ends. As DNA, the CDR3 is TGTGCCAGCTCGGTCGAAATCTACGAGCAGTACTTC. It yields the protein CASSVEIYEQYF. Full variable domain (outside the CDR3, taken from reference TRBV7-8 and TRBJ2-7): GAGVSQSPRYKVAKRGQDVALRCDPISGHVSLFWYQQALGQGPEFLTYFQNEAQLDKSGLPSDRFFAERPEGSVSTLKIQRTQQEDSAVYLCASSVEIYEQYFGPGTRLTVT.

The chain joins TRBV19 to TRBJ1-2, with 10 bases aligning to TRBD1. V lost 3 bases to trimming and J lost 1 base; unmatched junction nucleotides: 11. Per the germline V gene, CDR1 is LNHDA and CDR2 is SQIVND (reference sequence). The CDR3 covers 18 residues. DNA for the CDR3: TGTGCCAGTAGTATGAGTCTCCGGGACAGGGGAAGTAACTATGGCTACACCTTC. Translation gives CASSMSLRDRGSNYGYTF.

The chain links TRBV5-6 to TRBJ1-2; 7 bases are a match to TRBD1. CDR3 length: 16 amino acids. V lost 5 bases and J lost 4; bases outside the gene matches: 14. CDR1 SGHDT and CDR2 YYEEEE come from the germline V gene. This CDR3 is CASSSYVQGDSYGYTF. The CDR3 nucleotides read TGTGCCAGCAGTTCCTATGTTCAGGGGGACAGCTATGGCTACACCTTC.

This clone was seen only once. This chain joins TRBV6-5 and TRBJ2-5; TRBD2 might be the D (6 bases). CDR1 and CDR2 from the germline V gene are MNHEY and SVGAGI. Trimming stripped 7 bases from V and 5 bases from J, with 14 bases between. This CDR3 comprises 13 residues. In nucleotides, the CDR3 is TGTGCCAGCACAACTGCGGGGAGGGAGACCCAGTACTTC. Translating it yields CASTTAGRETQYF.

The chain has TRBV7-9 and TRBJ2-5; D gene ambiguous. Germline V gene data show CDR1 as SEHNR and CDR2 as FQNEAQ (reference sequence). V was pared by 0 bases and J by 1 base, with 9 bases between. The CDR3 loop spans 15 amino acids. The CDR3 protein is CASSLALGSQETQYF. DNA for the CDR3: TGTGCCAGCAGCTTAGCGCTGGGCAGCCAAGAGACCCAGTACTTC.

The gene calls are TRBV28 and TRBJ2-5, with a tentative D call TRBD2 (5 bases). Trimming cost V 6 bases and J 2 bases, with 13 bases left between them. The CDR3 covers 14 residues. The germline V gene encodes CDR1 MDHEN and CDR2 SYDVKM. CDR3 nucleotides: TGTGCCAGCAGCTATGGACTGCGGCAAGAGACCCAGTACTTC. Translating gives CASSYGLRQETQYF.

The chain joins TRBV5-4 to TRBJ1-1, with TRBD1 as a possible D gene (6 bases). Germline CDR1 and CDR2: SGHNT and YYREEE (reference sequence). V was shortened by 2 bases and J by 3 bases, with 14 bases between the two germline ends. CDR3 length: 15 residues. The CDR3, as DNA: TGTGCCAGCAGCTTCGACAGGATTAGGGACACTGAAGCTTTCTTT. Translating gives CASSFDRIRDTEAFF. The whole variable domain, remainder taken from reference TRBV5-4 and TRBJ1-1, is ETGVTQSPTHLIKTRGQQVTLRCSSQSGHNTVSWYQQALGQGPQFIFQYYREEENGRGNFPPRFSGLQFPNYSSELNVNALELDDSALYLCASSFDRIRDTEAFFGQGTRLTVV.

The V call is TRBV9, the J call TRBJ1-5; D unresolved. Looked up from germline, CDR1 is SGDLS and CDR2 is YYNGEE. V gave up 7 bases and J gave up 16 bases, with 18 bases separating them. The CDR3 is made up of 11 amino acids. The CDR3 reads CASESRHLIHF. The CDR3 nucleotides are TGTGCCAGCGAAAGTAGACACCTAATCCATTTT. The full variable domain, completed using reference TRBV9 and TRBJ1-5, is DSGVTQTPKHLITATGQRVTLRCSPRSGDLSVYWYQQSLDQGLQFLIQYYNGEERAKGNILERFSAQQFPDLHSELNLSSLELGDSALYFCASESRHLIHFGDGTRLSIL.

The chain has TRBV7-3 and TRBJ1-6; 7 nucleotides align to TRBD1. Germline lookup yields CDR1 SGHTA and CDR2 FQGTGA. The CDR3 is made up of 16 amino acids. V lost 6 bases to trimming and J lost 7 bases; unmatched junction nucleotides: 12. The CDR3 DNA follows: TGTGCCAGCAGAACCGACAGGGTGAAATACAATTCACCCCTCCACTTT. Its translation: CASRTDRVKYNSPLHF.

The chain uses TRBV2 and TRBJ2-3; perhaps TRBD2 as D (6 bases). The V end was cut by 3 bases, the J end by 1 base, with 8 bases between. The V gene's germline CDR1 is SNHLY and CDR2 FYNNEI. The CDR3 runs to 14 residues. The CDR3 DNA reads as TGTGCCAGCAGTGACACGGGGGGCACAGATACGCAGTATTTT. This translates into CASSDTGGTDTQYF.

This chain uses TRBV3-1 (or the pseudogene TRBV3-2) with TRBJ1-1; no clear D gene. The CDR3 length is 14 residues. V lost 1 base and J 2 bases, leaving 8 bases between the germline ends. The germline CDR1 and CDR2 sequences are LGHDT and YNNKEL (reference sequence). The CDR3 protein is CASSQGAFNTEAFF. The CDR3 DNA follows: TGTGCCAGCAGCCAAGGGGCCTTTAACACTGAAGCTTTCTTT.

This chain links TRBV5-8 with TRBJ2-4; maybe TRBD1 (6 bases). In germline, CDR1 is SGHTS, CDR2 YDEGEE. The CDR3 loop spans 16 amino acids. Trimming cost V 4 bases and J 9 bases, with 23 bases left between them. The CDR3 DNA reads TGTGCCAGCAGCCAGGGGTCCCACTTTCAAGGTGGCATTCAGTACTTC. Encoded protein: CASSQGSHFQGGIQYF. Together with reference TRBV5-8 and TRBJ2-4, the CDR3 gives the full variable domain: EAGVTQSPTHLIKTRGQQATLRCSPISGHTSVYWYQQALGLGLQFLLWYDEGEERNRGNFPPRFSGRQFPNYSSELNVNALELEDSALYLCASSQGSHFQGGIQYFGAGTRLSVL.

In its sample, this clone was seen a few times. This chain joins TRBV7-7 and TRBJ2-5; TRBD2 might be the D (8 bases). Germline CDR1 SSHAT, CDR2 FNYEAQ (reference sequence). The CDR3 length is 15 residues. V was shortened by 7 bases and J by 4 bases, with 19 bases between the two germline ends. The CDR3 sequence is CASIPGGTRGETQYF. The CDR3 nucleotides are TGTGCCAGCATCCCAGGGGGGACTAGAGGAGAGACCCAGTACTTC.

The chain links TRBV12-3 or TRBV12-4 to TRBJ1-6; TRBD1 aligns across 7 bases. Trimming took 10 bases from V and 7 from J; bases not matched to a gene: 7. The CDR3 is made up of 13 amino acids. The CDR3 reads CATGDRRNSPLHF. The CDR3 DNA follows: TGTGCCACGGGGGACAGACGAAATTCACCCCTCCACTTT.

This rearrangement joins TRBV2 to TRBJ1-2; 9 bases map to TRBD1. Germline values: CDR1 SNHLY, CDR2 FYNNEI. Trimming at V came to 6 bases and at J to 6 bases, leaving 2 bases not matched to a gene. This CDR3 has 12 residues. The CDR3 spells CASSRTGDGYTF. CDR3 nucleotides: TGTGCCAGCAGCCGGACAGGGGATGGCTACACCTTC.

The CDR3 loop reads CASSTRQGYTEAFF. In DNA, the CDR3 is TGTGCCAGCAGCACCCGACAGGGCTACACTGAAGCTTTCTTT. The V gene is TRBV5-4, the J gene TRBJ1-1; 7 bases are a match to TRBD1. The CDR3 sequence is 14 residues long. Per the germline V gene, CDR1 is SGHNT and CDR2 is YYREEE (reference sequence). J lost 3 bases, V lost 4 bases, and 6 bases had no gene match.

The chain employs TRBV6-2 or TRBV6-3 and TRBJ1-3; D is uncertain. This CDR3 has 17 residues. V shed 2 bases and J shed 0 bases, with 14 bases lying between them. Germline assignment: CDR1 MNHEY and CDR2 SVGEGT. The CDR3 spells CASSYTNGAASGNTIYF. The CDR3 DNA is TGTGCCAGCAGTTACACCAACGGCGCGGCCTCTGGAAACACCATATATTTT.

The V call is TRBV6-5, the J call TRBJ1-1; D might be TRBD1 (6 bases). Trimming cost V 5 bases and J 2 bases, with 9 bases left between them. CDR3 length: 13 amino acids. Germline-derived CDR1 and CDR2 are MNHEY and SVGAGI. CDR3 sequence (DNA): TGTGCCAGCAGTACAGGGCTTAACACTGAAGCTTTCTTT. Translation: CASSTGLNTEAFF.

The chain recombines TRBV3-1 (or the pseudogene TRBV3-2) with TRBJ2-1; 13 positions match TRBD2. CDR1 LGHDT and CDR2 YNNKEL come from the germline V gene (reference sequence). Losses at the gene ends were 2 bases for V and 7 bases for J; bases not matched to a gene: 8. The CDR3 loop spans 17 amino acids. The DNA of the CDR3 is TGTGCCAGCAGCCAAAGGACTAGCGGGAGTGGAGGGAATGAGCAGTTCTTC. It specifies CASSQRTSGSGGNEQFF.